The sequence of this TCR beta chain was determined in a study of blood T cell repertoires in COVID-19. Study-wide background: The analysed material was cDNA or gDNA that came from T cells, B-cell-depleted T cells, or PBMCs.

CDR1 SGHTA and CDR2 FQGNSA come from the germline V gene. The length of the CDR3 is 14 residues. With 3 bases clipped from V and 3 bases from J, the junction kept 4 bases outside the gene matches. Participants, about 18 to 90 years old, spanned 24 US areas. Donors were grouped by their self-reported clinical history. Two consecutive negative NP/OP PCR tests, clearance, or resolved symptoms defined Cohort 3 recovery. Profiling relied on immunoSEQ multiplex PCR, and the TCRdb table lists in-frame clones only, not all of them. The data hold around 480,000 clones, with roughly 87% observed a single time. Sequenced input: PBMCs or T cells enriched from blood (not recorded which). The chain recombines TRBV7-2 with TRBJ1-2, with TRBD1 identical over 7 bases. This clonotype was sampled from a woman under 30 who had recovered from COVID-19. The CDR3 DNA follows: TGTGCCAGCAGCTTGGGACAGAACTACTATGGCTACACCTTC. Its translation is CASSLGQNYYGYTF.